The 8 T cell receptor beta chains in this list originate from one sample, sequenced in a study of blood T cell repertoires in COVID-19. Sequenced by immunoSEQ multiplex PCR; TCRdb stores in-frame clones only, minus some. Among 200,000 to 250,000 clones listed, around 84% were seen once. The specimen sequenced was peripheral blood. The receptors shown here come from a man aged 35 to 55 with acute or convalescent COVID-19.

This rearrangement joins TRBV18 to TRBJ2-3; the D is unclear. The length of the CDR3 is 16 residues. The V end lost 0 bases, the J end lost 1 base, and 11 bases lay between the germline ends. Germline CDR1 reads KGHSH; CDR2 reads LQKENI. CDR3 protein: CASSPPANPGTDTQYF. The CDR3 DNA follows: TGTGCCAGCTCACCACCGGCCAACCCTGGCACAGATACGCAGTATTTT. Filled out from reference TRBV18 and TRBJ2-3, the complete variable domain reads NAGVMQNPRHLVRRRGQEARLRCSPMKGHSHVYWYRQLPEEGLKFMVYLQKENIIDESGMPKERFSAEFPKEGPSILRIQQVVRGDSAAYFCASSPPANPGTDTQYFGPGTRLTVL.

The V call is TRBV7-8, the J call TRBJ2-1; a weak D match, TRBD1 (6 bases). Per the germline V gene, CDR1 is SGHVS and CDR2 is FQNEAQ. Deletions cut 5 bases from V and 5 bases from J, with 10 bases between. The CDR3 spans 13 residues. The CDR3 spells CASSQQGNNEQFF. The CDR3 DNA follows: TGTGCCAGCAGCCAACAGGGAAACAATGAGCAGTTCTTC.

This clone came up once. The chain couples TRBV19 to TRBJ1-1; no firm D call. The CDR3 is 15 amino acids. CDR1 and CDR2 (germline): LNHDA, SQIVND (reference sequence). Deletions cut 2 bases from V and 0 bases from J, with 10 bases between. CDR3 protein: CASSIWGVMNTEAFF. The CDR3 bases are TGTGCCAGTAGTATATGGGGAGTCATGAACACTGAAGCTTTCTTT.

The chain joins TRBV29-1 to TRBJ1-4, with 7 bases aligning to TRBD1. Trimming cost V 3 bases and J 7 bases; bases outside gene matches: 5. CDR3 size: 13 residues. CDR1 SQVTM and CDR2 ANQGSEA come from the germline V gene. DNA for the CDR3: TGCAGCGTTGAGACAGGGATGGGTGAAAAACTGTTTTTT. Its translation is CSVETGMGEKLFF.

This clone was detected only a few times. J is TRBJ1-2 and V is TRBV18, with D hard to call. CDR1 and CDR2 from the germline V gene are KGHSH and LQKENI. The CDR3 covers 13 residues. V was cut by 5 bases and J by 0 bases, with 7 bases left in between. The CDR3 loop is CASSRESNYGYTF. CDR3 DNA: TGTGCCAGCTCAAGGGAGTCTAACTATGGCTACACCTTC.

In this sample, this clone turned up once. V and J are TRBV10-3 and TRBJ2-1; 9 bases fit TRBD1. The J segment lost 0 bases and the V segment lost 0 bases, leaving 12 bases of the junction unmatched. Germline V gene sequence: CDR1 ENHRY, CDR2 SYGVKD. CDR3 size: 20 residues. CDR3 region: CAISESGQGTPGRSYNEQFF. The DNA of the CDR3 is TGTGCCATCAGTGAGTCAGGACAGGGGACCCCCGGCCGCTCCTACAATGAGCAGTTCTTC.

The gene calls are TRBV18 and TRBJ1-4; perhaps TRBD1 as D (6 bases). Germline V gene sequence: CDR1 KGHSH, CDR2 LQKENI. The V gene lost 2 bases and the J gene lost 8 bases, with 18 bases spanning the gap. CDR3 length equals 16 residues. The CDR3 sequence is CASSPYSPGTQEKLFF. The CDR3 DNA reads as TGTGCCAGCTCACCATATTCCCCCGGGACACAGGAAAAACTGTTTTTT.

The chain links TRBV2 to TRBJ2-2, with a weak D call TRBD1 (5 bases). CDR3 length: 15 amino acids. Looked up from germline, CDR1 is SNHLY and CDR2 is FYNNEI. Between the trimmed V and J ends, which lost 4 bases and 5 bases, there was a span of 14 bases. The DNA for the CDR3 is TGTGCCAGCAGTGGGGTGCAGGGCGGAACCGGGGAGCTGTTTTTT. Its protein product is CASSGVQGGTGELFF.